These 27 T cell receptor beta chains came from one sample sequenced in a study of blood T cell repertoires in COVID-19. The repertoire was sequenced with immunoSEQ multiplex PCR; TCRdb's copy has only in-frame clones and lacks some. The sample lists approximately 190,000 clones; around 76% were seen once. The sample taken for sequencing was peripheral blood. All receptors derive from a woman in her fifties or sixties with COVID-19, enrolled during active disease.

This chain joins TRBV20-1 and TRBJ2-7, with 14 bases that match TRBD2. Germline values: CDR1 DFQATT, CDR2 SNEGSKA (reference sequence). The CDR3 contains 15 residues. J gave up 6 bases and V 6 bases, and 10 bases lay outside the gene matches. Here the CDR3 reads CSASIVGLAGGEQYV. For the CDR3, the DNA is TGCAGTGCAAGTATCGTCGGACTAGCGGGGGGCGAGCAGTACGTC.

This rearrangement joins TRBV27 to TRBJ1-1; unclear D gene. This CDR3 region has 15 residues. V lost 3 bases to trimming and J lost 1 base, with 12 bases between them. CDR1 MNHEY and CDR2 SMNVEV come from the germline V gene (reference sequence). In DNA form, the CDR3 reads TGTGCCAGCAGTTTGCCGGGAACCCGGAACACTGAAGCTTTCTTT. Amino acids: CASSLPGTRNTEAFF.

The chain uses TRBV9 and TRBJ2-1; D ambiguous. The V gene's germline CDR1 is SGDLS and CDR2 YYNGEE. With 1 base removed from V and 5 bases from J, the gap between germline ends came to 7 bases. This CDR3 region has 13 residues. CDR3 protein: CASSVRGDNEQFF. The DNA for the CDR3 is TGTGCCAGCAGCGTACGCGGAGACAATGAGCAGTTCTTC. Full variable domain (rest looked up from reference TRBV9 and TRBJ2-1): DSGVTQTPKHLITATGQRVTLRCSPRSGDLSVYWYQQSLDQGLQFLIQYYNGEERAKGNILERFSAQQFPDLHSELNLSSLELGDSALYFCASSVRGDNEQFFGPGTRLTVL.

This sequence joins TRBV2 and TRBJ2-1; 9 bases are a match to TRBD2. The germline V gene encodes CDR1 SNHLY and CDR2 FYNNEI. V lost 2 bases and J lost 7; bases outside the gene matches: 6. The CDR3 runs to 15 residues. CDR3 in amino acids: CASSERREGLNEQFF. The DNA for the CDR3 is TGTGCCAGCAGTGAAAGGCGGGAGGGTTTAAATGAGCAGTTCTTC.

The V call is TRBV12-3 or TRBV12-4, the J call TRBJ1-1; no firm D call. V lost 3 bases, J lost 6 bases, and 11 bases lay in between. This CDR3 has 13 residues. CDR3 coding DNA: TGTGCCAGCAGTTTCCAGGAACAGTCTGAAGCTTTCTTT. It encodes CASSFQEQSEAFF.

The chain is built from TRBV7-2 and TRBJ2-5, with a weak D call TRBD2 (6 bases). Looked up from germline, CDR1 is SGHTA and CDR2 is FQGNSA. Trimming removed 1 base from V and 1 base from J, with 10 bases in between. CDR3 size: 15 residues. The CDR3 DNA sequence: TGTGCCAGCAGCTTAGTCGGGAGTCGCCAAGAGACCCAGTACTTC. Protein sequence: CASSLVGSRQETQYF.

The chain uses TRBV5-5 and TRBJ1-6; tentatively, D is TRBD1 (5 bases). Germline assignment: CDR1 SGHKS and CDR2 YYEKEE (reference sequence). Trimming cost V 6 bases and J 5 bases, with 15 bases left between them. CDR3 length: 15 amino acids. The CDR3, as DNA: TGTGCCAGCACCTTCAAGTCCAGGGATAATTCACCCCTCCACTTT. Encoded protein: CASTFKSRDNSPLHF.

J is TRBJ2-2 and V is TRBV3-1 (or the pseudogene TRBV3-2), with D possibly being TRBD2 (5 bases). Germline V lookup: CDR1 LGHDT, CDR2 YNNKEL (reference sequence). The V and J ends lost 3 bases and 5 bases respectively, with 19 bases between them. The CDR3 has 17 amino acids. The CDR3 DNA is TGTGCCAGCAGCCACCCCATACTAGGTGGAAGAACCGGGGAGCTGTTTTTT. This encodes CASSHPILGGRTGELFF.

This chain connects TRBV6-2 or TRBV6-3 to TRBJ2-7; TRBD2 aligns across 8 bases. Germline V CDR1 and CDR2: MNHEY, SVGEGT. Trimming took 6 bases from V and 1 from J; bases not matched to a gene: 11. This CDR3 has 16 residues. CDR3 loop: CASSALAAEVSYEQYF. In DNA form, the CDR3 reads TGTGCCAGCAGCGCACTAGCGGCGGAGGTGTCCTACGAGCAGTACTTC.

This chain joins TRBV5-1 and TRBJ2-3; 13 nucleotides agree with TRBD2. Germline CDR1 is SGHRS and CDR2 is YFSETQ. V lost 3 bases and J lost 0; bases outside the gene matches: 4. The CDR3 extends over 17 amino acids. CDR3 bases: TGCGCCAGCAGCTGGACTAGCGGGAGACAGAGCACAGATACGCAGTATTTT. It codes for CASSWTSGRQSTDTQYF.

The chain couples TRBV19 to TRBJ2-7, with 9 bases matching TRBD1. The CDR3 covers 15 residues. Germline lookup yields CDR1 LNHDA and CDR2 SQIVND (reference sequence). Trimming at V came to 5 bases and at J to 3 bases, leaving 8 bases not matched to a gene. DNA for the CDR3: TGTGCCAGTAGTCCCGCCGGGACAGGGAACTACGAGCAGTACTTC. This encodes CASSPAGTGNYEQYF.

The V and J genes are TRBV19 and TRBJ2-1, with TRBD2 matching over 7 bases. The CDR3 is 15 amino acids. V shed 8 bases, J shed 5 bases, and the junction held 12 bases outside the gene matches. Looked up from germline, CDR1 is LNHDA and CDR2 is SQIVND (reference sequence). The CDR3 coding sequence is TGTGCCAGTGGGGGGGAGTTTCGGTTCGACAATGAGCAGTTCTTC. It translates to CASGGEFRFDNEQFF.

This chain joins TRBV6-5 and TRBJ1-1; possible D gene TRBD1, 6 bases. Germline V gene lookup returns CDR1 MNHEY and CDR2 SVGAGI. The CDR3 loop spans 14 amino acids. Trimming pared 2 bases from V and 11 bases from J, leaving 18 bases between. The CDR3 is CASSYPEIQGVAFF. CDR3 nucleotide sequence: TGTGCCAGCAGTTACCCAGAGATACAGGGAGTGGCTTTCTTT.

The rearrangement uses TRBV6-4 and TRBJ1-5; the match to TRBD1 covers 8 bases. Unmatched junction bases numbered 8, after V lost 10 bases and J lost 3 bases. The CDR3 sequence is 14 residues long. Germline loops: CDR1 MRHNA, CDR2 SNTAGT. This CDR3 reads CATPKDRANQPQHF. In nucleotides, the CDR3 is TGTGCCACCCCGAAGGACAGGGCCAATCAGCCCCAGCATTTT.

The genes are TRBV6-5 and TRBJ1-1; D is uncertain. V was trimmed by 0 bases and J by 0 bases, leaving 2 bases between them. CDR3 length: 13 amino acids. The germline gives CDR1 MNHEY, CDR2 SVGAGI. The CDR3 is CASSYSMNTEAFF. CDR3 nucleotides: TGTGCCAGCAGTTACTCCATGAACACTGAAGCTTTCTTT.

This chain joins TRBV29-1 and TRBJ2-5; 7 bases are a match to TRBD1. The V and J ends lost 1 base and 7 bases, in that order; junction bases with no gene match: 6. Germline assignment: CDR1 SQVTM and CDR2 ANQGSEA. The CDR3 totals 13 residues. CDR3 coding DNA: TGCAGCGTTGAAGGACAGGGTGGGGTGACCCAGTACTTC. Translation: CSVEGQGGVTQYF.

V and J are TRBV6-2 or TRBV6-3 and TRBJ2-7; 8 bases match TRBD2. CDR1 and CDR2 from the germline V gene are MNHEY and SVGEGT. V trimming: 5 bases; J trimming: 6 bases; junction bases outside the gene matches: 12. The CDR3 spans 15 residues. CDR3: CASSSRVSGILEQYF. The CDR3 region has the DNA TGTGCCAGCAGTAGCCGGGTTAGCGGGATACTCGAGCAGTACTTC.

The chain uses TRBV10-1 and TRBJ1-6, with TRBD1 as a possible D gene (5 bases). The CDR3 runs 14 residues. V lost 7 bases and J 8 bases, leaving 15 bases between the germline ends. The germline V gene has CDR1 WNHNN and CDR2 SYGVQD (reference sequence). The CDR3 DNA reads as TGCGCCAGCATTGAAGGGGTTGCACATTCACCCCTCCACTTT. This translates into CASIEGVAHSPLHF.

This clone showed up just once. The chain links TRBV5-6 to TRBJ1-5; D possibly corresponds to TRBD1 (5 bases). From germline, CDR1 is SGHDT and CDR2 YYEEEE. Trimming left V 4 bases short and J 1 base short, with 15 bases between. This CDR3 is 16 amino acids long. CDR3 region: CASSGGGGHSNQPQHF. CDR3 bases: TGTGCCAGCAGCGGGGGGGGAGGACACAGCAATCAGCCCCAGCATTTT.

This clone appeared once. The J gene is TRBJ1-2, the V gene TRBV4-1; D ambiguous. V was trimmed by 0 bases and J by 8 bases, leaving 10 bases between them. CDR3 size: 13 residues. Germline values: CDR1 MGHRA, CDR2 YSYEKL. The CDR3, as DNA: TGCGCCAGCAGCCAAGAACGGTTGGGCGGCTACACCTTC. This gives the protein CASSQERLGGYTF.

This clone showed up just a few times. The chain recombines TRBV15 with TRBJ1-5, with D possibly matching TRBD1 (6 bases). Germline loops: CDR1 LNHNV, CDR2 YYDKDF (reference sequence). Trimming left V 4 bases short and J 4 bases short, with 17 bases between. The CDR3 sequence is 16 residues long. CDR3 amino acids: CATSTVRDTPNQPQHF. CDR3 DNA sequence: TGTGCCACCAGCACCGTCAGGGACACCCCGAATCAGCCCCAGCATTTT.

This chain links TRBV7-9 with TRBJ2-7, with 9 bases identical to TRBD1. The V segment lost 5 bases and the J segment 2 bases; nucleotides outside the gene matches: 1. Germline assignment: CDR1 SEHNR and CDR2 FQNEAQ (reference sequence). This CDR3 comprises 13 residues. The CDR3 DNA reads TGTGCCAGCAGCAGACAGGGGGCCTACGAGCAGTACGTC. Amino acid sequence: CASSRQGAYEQYV.

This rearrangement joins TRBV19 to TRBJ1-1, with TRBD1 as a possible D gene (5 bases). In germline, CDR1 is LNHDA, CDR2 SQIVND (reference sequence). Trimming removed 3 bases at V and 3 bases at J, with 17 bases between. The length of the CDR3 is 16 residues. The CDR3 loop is CASSMPSGPRYTEAFF. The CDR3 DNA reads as TGTGCCAGTAGTATGCCATCAGGGCCCCGATACACTGAAGCTTTCTTT.

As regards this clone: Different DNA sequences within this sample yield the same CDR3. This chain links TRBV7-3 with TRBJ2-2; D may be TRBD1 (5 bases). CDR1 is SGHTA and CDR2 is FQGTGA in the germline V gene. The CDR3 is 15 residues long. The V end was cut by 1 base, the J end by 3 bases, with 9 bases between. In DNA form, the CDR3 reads TGTGCCAGCAGCTTAAGTGGGGCTGACACCGGGGAGCTGTTTTTT. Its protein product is CASSLSGADTGELFF.

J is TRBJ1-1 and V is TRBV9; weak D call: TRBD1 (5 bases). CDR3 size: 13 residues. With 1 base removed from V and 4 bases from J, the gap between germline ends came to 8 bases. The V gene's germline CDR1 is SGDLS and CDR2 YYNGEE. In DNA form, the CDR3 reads TGTGCCAGCAGCGTAAGCGGGGGCACTGAAGCTTTCTTT. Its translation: CASSVSGGTEAFF.

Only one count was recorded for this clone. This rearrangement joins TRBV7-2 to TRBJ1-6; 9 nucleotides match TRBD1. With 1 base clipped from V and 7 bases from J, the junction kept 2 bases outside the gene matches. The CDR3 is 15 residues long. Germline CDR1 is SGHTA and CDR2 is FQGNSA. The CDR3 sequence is CASSLGTGDNSPLHF. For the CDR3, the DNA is TGTGCCAGCAGCTTAGGGACAGGGGACAATTCACCCCTCCACTTT.

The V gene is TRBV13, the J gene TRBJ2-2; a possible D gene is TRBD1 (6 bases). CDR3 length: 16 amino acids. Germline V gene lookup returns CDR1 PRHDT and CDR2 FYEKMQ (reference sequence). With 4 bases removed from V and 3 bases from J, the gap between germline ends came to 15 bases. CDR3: CASSSRDTDYTGELFF. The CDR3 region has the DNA TGTGCCAGCAGCTCCCGGGACACCGATTACACCGGGGAGCTGTTTTTT.